These T cell receptor beta chains were read from a single sample in a study of T cells in localized non-small cell lung cancer. Clones were sequenced by immunoSEQ multiplex PCR, and TCRdb holds only the in-frame ones, with some missing. The table has 90,000 to 95,000 clones, approximately 88% seen once; the top ten hold 15%. The sample was peripheral blood, taken before any cancer treatment. All receptors come from a man aged 40-75 years with stage I squamous cell lung carcinoma. CDR3s include the opening cysteine and the closing phenylalanine or tryptophan. The order of the fields is clone size, D gene, V gene, CDR3 length, J gene, CDR3 DNA, CDR3 protein. D genes are given only for firm matches. Rows may omit the clone size; those that give it use once, few, many or a size class.

-	TRBD1	TRBV6-6	15	TRBJ2-7	TGTGCCAGCAGTTACGAGGGACAGGGCCCCTACGAGCAGTACTTC	CASSYEGQGPYEQYF
once	-	TRBV9	15	TRBJ1-4	TGTGCCAGCAGCGTACAGGGCGGCACTAATGAAAAACTGTTTTTT	CASSVQGGTNEKLFF
-	-	TRBV6-1	16	TRBJ2-3	TGTGCCAGCAGTGACCCTAGAGGTGGTGGGACAGATACGCAGTATTTT	CASSDPRGGGTDTQYF
once	TRBD1	TRBV7-2	14	TRBJ1-6	TGTGCCAGCAGCCTTACAGGGGACTCCGTTCCCCTCCACTTT	CASSLTGDSVPLHF
-	TRBD1	TRBV28	14	TRBJ1-2	TGTGCCAGCAGCCCCCAGGGGGCTCTCTATGGCTACACCTTC	CASSPQGALYGYTF
-	-	TRBV5-1	15	TRBJ2-1	TGCGCCAGCAGCTTTGCCCAGGGCTCCTACAATGAGCAGTTCTTC	CASSFAQGSYNEQFF
few	-	TRBV10-3	12	TRBJ1-1	TGTGCCATCGGGACACAGAACACTGAAGCTTTCTTT	CAIGTQNTEAFF
-	-	TRBV5-4	14	TRBJ1-6	TGTGCCAGCAGCTTGGGACTGGATAATTCACCCCTCCACTTT	CASSLGLDNSPLHF
-	-	TRBV5-3	14	TRBJ1-5	TGTGCCAGAAGCTCCCACAGGCGAAATCAGCCCCAGCATTTT	CARSSHRRNQPQHF
few	TRBD1	TRBV9	13	TRBJ2-5	TGTGCCAGCAGCTCGCGACAGGGAGAGACCCAGTACTTC	CASSSRQGETQYF
-	-	TRBV6-6	15	TRBJ1-5	TGTGCCAGCAGCGGGACCTCAGGGGTACCTCAGCCCCAGCATTTT	CASSGTSGVPQPQHF
-	-	TRBV6-1	14	TRBJ2-2	TGCGGAGCAAGGGGGTCGAGGAACACCGGGGAGCTGTTTTTT	CGARGSRNTGELFF
-	-	TRBV30	13	TRBJ1-5	TGTGCCTGGAGTGTAGGGGACAATCAGCCCCAGCATTTT	CAWSVGDNQPQHF
-	-	TRBV4-2	17	TRBJ2-6	TGTGCCAGCAGCCAAGGTCTGCGGAGTGCAATGGCCAACGTCCTGACTTTC	CASSQGLRSAMANVLTF
-	-	TRBV6-4	14	TRBJ1-1	TGTGCCAGTCTAGGGGAGAACATGAACACTGAAGCTTTCTTT	CASLGENMNTEAFF
-	-	TRBV6-4	15	TRBJ2-2	TGTGCCAGCAGTGATGGAACAGGGAACACCGGGGAGCTGTTTTTT	CASSDGTGNTGELFF
-	-	TRBV7-6	13	TRBJ1-5	TGTGCCAGCAGCTTAGGTGAGGAACAGCCCCAGCATTTT	CASSLGEEQPQHF
-	-	TRBV28	11	TRBJ1-2	TGTGCCATCGCCCGTAACTATGGCTACACCTTC	CAIARNYGYTF
-	-	TRBV7-3	16	TRBJ2-2	TGTGCCAGCAGCTTAAGAACAGGCTTGAACACCGGGGAGCTGTTTTTT	CASSLRTGLNTGELFF
-	-	TRBV19	16	TRBJ1-4	TGTGCCAGTAAGCGGGGCGGACAGTATCCTAATGAAAAACTGTTTTTT	CASKRGGQYPNEKLFF
-	-	TRBV30	12	TRBJ2-5	TGTGCCTGGAGTGGGGGTACGGAGACCCAGTACTTC	CAWSGGTETQYF
-	-	TRBV11-2	12	TRBJ2-1	TGTGCCAGCAGCTTAGGGTACAATGAGCAGTTCTTC	CASSLGYNEQFF
-	-	TRBV7-6	15	TRBJ2-5	TGTGCCAGCAGCTTAGTTGGGGCGGACCGGGAGACCCAGTACTTC	CASSLVGADRETQYF
few	-	TRBV6-5	14	TRBJ2-2	TGTGCCAGCAGTTACGGGTTGGGACAACTTGGGCTGTTTTTT	CASSYGLGQLGLFF
-	TRBD1	TRBV5-4	15	TRBJ1-6	TGTGCCAGCAGCTTGGGACAGGGTCTGGGTTCACCCCTCCACTTT	CASSLGQGLGSPLHF
few	-	TRBV5-5	15	TRBJ1-5	TGTGCCAGCAGCTTGCACTCCTCTTTAAATCAGCCCCAGCATTTT	CASSLHSSLNQPQHF
-	TRBD1	TRBV28	15	TRBJ1-2	TGTGCCAGCAGTTTTGTGGGGGGACAGGGCTATGGCTACACCTTC	CASSFVGGQGYGYTF
-	TRBD2	TRBV27	15	TRBJ2-1	TGTGCCAGCAGTTTTTGGGGCGGGGGGTACAATGAGCAGTTCTTC	CASSFWGGGYNEQFF
once	-	TRBV4-1	14	TRBJ2-5	TGCGCCAGCAGCCCTAAACCCAGCCAAGAGACCCAGTACTTC	CASSPKPSQETQYF
-	TRBD1	TRBV5-1	15	TRBJ2-3	TGCGCCAGCAGCTTAAGGGGGCCCCACACAGATACGCAGTATTTT	CASSLRGPHTDTQYF
-	-	TRBV28	15	TRBJ2-7	TGTGCCAGCAGTGCCACAGGTACCCCCAACTACGAGCAGTACTTC	CASSATGTPNYEQYF
-	-	TRBV6-4	13	TRBJ1-1	TGTGCCAGCAGTGCCGGTGAGAGCACTGAAGCTTTCTTT	CASSAGESTEAFF
-	-	TRBV15	17	TRBJ1-2	TGTGCCACCAGCAGAGGGCGGGCCCCTCAGGGTTCGCATGGCTACACCTTC	CATSRGRAPQGSHGYTF
-	TRBD1	TRBV6-5	16	TRBJ1-5	TGTGCCAGCAGTTTTTGGGCCAGGGGGGGATGGCAGCCCCAGCATTTT	CASSFWARGGWQPQHF
-	-	TRBV14	16	TRBJ1-2	TGTGCCAGCAGCCCCATTTTCGGGAGAAGGGACTATGGCTACACCTTC	CASSPIFGRRDYGYTF
once	-	TRBV6-5	15	TRBJ2-5	TGTGCCAGCAGTTACTCGATAACCGGTTCGGAGACCCAGTACTTC	CASSYSITGSETQYF
-	-	TRBV28	13	TRBJ2-2	TGTGCCAGCAGTTTTGGGGGAACCGGGGAGCTGTTTTTT	CASSFGGTGELFF
-	-	TRBV4-1	14	TRBJ1-6	TGCGCCAGCAGCCAACGGGGTCCCAGTTCACCCCTCCACTTT	CASSQRGPSSPLHF
-	-	TRBV5-1	17	TRBJ2-2	TGCGCCAGCAGCTTGGGGCGGACGACAAGACAAACCGGGGAGCTGTTTTTT	CASSLGRTTRQTGELFF
once	TRBD1	TRBV5-6	14	TRBJ1-2	TGTGCCAGCAGCTTTATACAGGGGGCTCGGGGCTACACCTTC	CASSFIQGARGYTF
once	-	TRBV7-9	14	TRBJ1-4	TGTGCCAGCAGCTCCCCTAGGGGTAGGGAAAAACTGTTTTTT	CASSSPRGREKLFF
-	-	TRBV6-1	13	TRBJ2-3	TGTGCCAGCAGTGTCGAATTCACAGATACGCAGTATTTT	CASSVEFTDTQYF
-	TRBD1	TRBV9	15	TRBJ1-3	TGTGCCAGCAGCGTAAGGACAGGGAGGGGAAACACCATATATTTT	CASSVRTGRGNTIYF
-	-	TRBV9	16	TRBJ1-3	TGTGCCAGCAGCGTAGCTGCAGGGTACTCTGGAAACACCATATATTTT	CASSVAAGYSGNTIYF